These T cell receptor beta chains were read from a single sample in a study of T cell changes during pregnancy in multiple sclerosis. The method was immunoSEQ multiplex PCR; TCRdb's version includes in-frame clones alone and lacks a portion of them. The profile shows under 65,000 clones, around 90% of them singletons. This specimen consisted of CD4+ T cells from peripheral blood mononuclear cells, obtained after pregnancy. These receptors all come from a female donor in good health, enrolled as a control in a pregnancy study. Both conserved end residues are part of each CDR3. Each record gives: V gene, D gene, J gene, CDR3 DNA, CDR3 protein. D genes are given only for firm matches.

V gene: TRBV28; D gene: TRBD1; J gene: TRBJ2-5; CDR3 DNA: TGTGCCAGCAGACAACCGGGACAGGGGGGGGAGACCCAGTACTTC; CDR3 protein: CASRQPGQGGETQYF
V gene: TRBV6-1; D gene: -; J gene: TRBJ1-5; CDR3 DNA: TGTGCCAGCAGTGAAGCGCTGGCAGGGGCGCTTCAGCCCCAGCATTTT; CDR3 protein: CASSEALAGALQPQHF
V gene: TRBV7-2; D gene: TRBD2; J gene: TRBJ2-2; CDR3 DNA: TGTGCCAGCAGCTTAGCGACTAGCGGGATTAACGGGGAGCTGTTTTTT; CDR3 protein: CASSLATSGINGELFF
V gene: TRBV9; D gene: TRBD2; J gene: TRBJ2-7; CDR3 DNA: TGTGCCAGCAGCGCGGGGGGGTTGACTAGCGGGTACGAGCAGTACTTC; CDR3 protein: CASSAGGLTSGYEQYF
V gene: TRBV13; D gene: -; J gene: TRBJ2-1; CDR3 DNA: TGTGCCAGCAGCTTAGTTTCCGGTGACAATGAGCAGTTCTTC; CDR3 protein: CASSLVSGDNEQFF
V gene: TRBV28; D gene: TRBD2; J gene: TRBJ2-2; CDR3 DNA: TGTGCCAGCATCCACGCTTCAGCGGGAGTCACCGGGGAGCTGTTTTTT; CDR3 protein: CASIHASAGVTGELFF
V gene: TRBV7-2; D gene: TRBD1; J gene: TRBJ2-2; CDR3 DNA: TGTGCCAGCAGCCTACTACAGGGGGCAACCGGGGAGCTGTTTTTT; CDR3 protein: CASSLLQGATGELFF
V gene: TRBV4-2; D gene: -; J gene: TRBJ1-5; CDR3 DNA: TGTGCCAGCAGCCAAGTCACAAATAGCAATCAGCCCCAGCATTTT; CDR3 protein: CASSQVTNSNQPQHF
V gene: TRBV5-4; D gene: TRBD1; J gene: TRBJ1-2; CDR3 DNA: TGTGCCAGCAGCTTACCCGGGACAGGGCATCTCATTGGCTACACCTTC; CDR3 protein: CASSLPGTGHLIGYTF
V gene: TRBV6-5; D gene: -; J gene: TRBJ2-7; CDR3 DNA: TGTGCCAGCAGTGAGTCGGGGGTAGCCTACGAGCAGTACTTC; CDR3 protein: CASSESGVAYEQYF